These 3 T cell receptor beta chains were sequenced from one sample in a study of beta chain features in type 1 diabetes. These receptors lack a known antigen. Study results and caveats: Across all four CD4+ subsets, people with type 1 diabetes showed modestly shorter TCRB CDR3s.

Reverse transcription of all isolated RNA meant that expressed TCRB transcripts were sequenced. TCRdb keeps only in-frame clones here, not all; method: immunoSEQ multiplex PCR. The sample gives more than 300,000 clones, 9.6% of which show up once; around 0.66% is in the top ten. The source material was central memory CD4+ T cells from blood. The receptors come from a young man with type 1 diabetes.

To note about this clone: The junction differs from germline at one of its ends, possibly a read error. This chain uses TRBV23-1 with TRBJ1-1, with D hard to call. TRBV23-1 is sorted into the ORF group, with uncertain function. CDR3 length equals 13 residues. CDR3 region: CASSHKGNTEAFF. In DNA, the CDR3 is TGTGCCAGCAGCCACAAGGGGAACACTGAAGCTTTCTTT.

Only one count was recorded for this clone. V gene TRBV9 combines with J gene TRBJ2-4; D gene unclear. There are 13 residues in the CDR3. V was pared by 5 bases and J by 8 bases, with 14 bases between. Per the germline V gene, CDR1 is SGDLS and CDR2 is YYNGEE. This chain's CDR3 is CASSFSGRDIQYF. The CDR3 DNA is TGTGCCAGCAGTTTCTCAGGAAGGGACATTCAGTACTTC.

This clone was observed a handful of times. The V and J genes are TRBV7-9 and TRBJ2-7; the D call may be TRBD1 or TRBD2 (5 bases each). The V and J ends lost 3 bases and 6 bases respectively, with 15 bases between them. This CDR3 is built from 14 residues. CDR1 is SEHNR and CDR2 is FQNEAQ in the germline V gene (reference sequence). The CDR3 is CASSFRDPHGEQYF. CDR3 DNA sequence: TGTGCCAGCAGCTTCCGGGACCCCCATGGCGAGCAGTACTTC.